This paragraph covers one T cell receptor (beta chain) sequence. The CDR3 has 13 residues. V was clipped by 1 base and J by 10 bases, with 11 bases between them. Per the germline V gene, CDR1 is SGHTA and CDR2 is FQGNSA. This sample is part of a study of blood T cells in healthy people across ages. A J-beta primer mix and a sample-barcoded 5' primer were used in a second PCR of about 7 to 12 cycles. In TCRdb, the 5' RACE reads were re-called with MiXCR into one record per CDR3 protein. The sample yields a few hundred thousand distinct CDR3 sequences, roughly 29% seen once. The sequenced sample consisted of blood. The V gene is TRBV7-2, the J gene TRBJ2-4; possibly TRBD1 or TRBD2 for D (5 bases each). This receptor was identified in a woman in her seventies in good health. The CDR3 sequence: CASSLGGTGIQYF. The CDR3 region has the DNA TGTGCCAGCAGCTTAGGAGGGACGGGGATTCAGTACTTC.